The sequence of this T cell receptor beta chain was determined in a study of blood T cell repertoires in COVID-19. In the study overall: Collection of acute and convalescent COVID-19 samples took place in the United States, Italy and Spain. Sample material is recorded as cDNA or gDNA derived from T cells, B-cell-depleted T cells, or PBMCs.

In the authors' methods: Counts of nucleated cells, estimated from reference gene primer amplification, were obtained. The assay was immunoSEQ multiplex PCR, and TCRdb's table has in-frame clones only and misses some. V and J calls and clone size are given by that table; D and trimming were obtained from the DNA. Of around 210,000 clones listed, around 85% are singletons. Germline V gives CDR1 MNHEY, CDR2 SMNVEV (reference sequence). V dropped 1 base and J dropped 5; count of bases not matched to a gene: 9. The CDR3 length is 17 residues. This receptor was identified in a woman in her 70s with acute or convalescent COVID-19. V usage is TRBV27 and J usage is TRBJ2-1; 9 bases match TRBD1. The sequenced sample was peripheral blood. CDR3 region: CASSLWNGQGRNNEQFF. In nucleotides, the CDR3 is TGTGCCAGCAGTTTATGGAACGGACAGGGGCGGAACAATGAGCAGTTCTTC.